This record concerns one T cell receptor (beta chain) sequence. The data belong to a study of cytomegalovirus exposure and HLA in healthy donors. The CDR3 spans 14 residues. In the PCR, 60 Vbeta and 13 Jbeta primers were used. As handled by the study authors: A later analysis counted roughly 74 million unique TCR beta chains, 9.5 million to 13 million shared. Data came from immunoSEQ multiplex PCR; TCRdb stores just in-frame clones and leaves some out. The V and J calls and clone size are taken from that table; D and trimming were inferred from the DNA. The sample contains about 190,000 clones, around three quarters of which appear only once.

Sequencing input: PBMCs. The receptor was derived from a woman younger than 35 in good health and CMV-seronegative. The V gene is TRBV21-1, the J gene TRBJ2-7; the table gives TRBD2 as D, unverified against the DNA. TRBV21-1 is a documented pseudogene. As DNA, the CDR3 is TGTGCCAGCAGCAAAGGCGGCAGTTCCTACGAGCAGTACTTC. Protein: CASSKGGSSYEQYF.